This T cell receptor (beta chain) was documented in a study of T cell clonality in common variable immunodeficiency. Sequenced by immunoSEQ multiplex PCR; TCRdb stores in-frame clones only, minus some. The record shows 26,000 or so clones for this sample, with no singletons present. Study results and limitations: In common variable immunodeficiency, TCR beta chains reportedly carried fewer deletions and N-nucleotide insertions.

Heparinized whole blood, about 5 to 9 ml, came from each donor. This clone has a count of ten or more. Its target is unknown. The read terminates 3 residues before the CDR3 end, so the remaining end is supplied by the germline J gene. The CDR3 totals 16 residues. V was pared by 5 bases and J by 4 bases, with 13 bases of the junction left unmatched. Germline-derived CDR1 and CDR2 are DFQATT and SNEGSKA (reference sequence). V is TRBV20-1 and J is TRBJ2-7; 11 nucleotides align to TRBD2. Sequencing used peripheral blood mononuclear cells. This TCR came from a human donor with common variable immunodeficiency. The CDR3: CSAPAILSGRGYEQYF. CDR3 bases read: TGCAGTGCTCCTGCTATCCTTAGCGGGAGGGGATACGAG.